These T cell receptor beta chains were read from a single sample in a study of cytomegalovirus exposure and HLA in healthy donors. Sequencing was performed with immunoSEQ multiplex PCR; in TCRdb, only in-frame clones are kept and a portion is missing. The sample shows 82,000 or so clones, 90% to 95% of them seen only once. Sequencing input: PBMCs. These receptor sequences come from a woman aged 18 to 35 in good health and CMV-seronegative. CDR3s include the opening cysteine and the closing phenylalanine or tryptophan. The D gene is left open where the match is weak. Expanded clones get a size class; other rows say once, few or many, or leave the size out.

J gene	D gene	V gene	clone size	CDR3 DNA	CDR3 protein
TRBJ1-1	TRBD1	TRBV11-2	-	TGTGCCAGCAGCTCATACAGGGGGCGGGAGACTGAAGCTTTCTTT	CASSSYRGRETEAFF
TRBJ2-7	TRBD2	TRBV4-3	-	TGCGCCAGCAGCCATTACGCGGGAGAGACCTACGAGCAGTACTTC	CASSHYAGETYEQYF
TRBJ2-7	TRBD1	TRBV6-5	-	TGTGCCAGCAGTTACGACAGGGGGTTTAGCGAGCAGTACTTC	CASSYDRGFSEQYF
TRBJ2-3	-	TRBV4-3	-	TGCGCCAGCAGTCTAGGCCGCGCAGATACGCAGTATTTT	CASSLGRADTQYF
TRBJ1-2	-	TRBV10-3	-	TGTGCCATCAGTGATGTACAGGGAAACTATGGCTACACCTTC	CAISDVQGNYGYTF
TRBJ2-3	TRBD2	TRBV2	-	TGTGCCATCAAAGGTGGGACTAGCGGGGGGGCCGGCACAGATACGCAGTATTTT	CAIKGGTSGGAGTDTQYF
TRBJ2-5	TRBD2	TRBV2	-	TGTGCCAGCAGCCAAGGACTAGCGGGAGAGACCCAGTACTTC	CASSQGLAGETQYF
TRBJ2-1	TRBD2	TRBV15	once	TGTGCCACCAGCAGTAGACTAGCGGGAGGGAAGTGGTCCTACAATGAGCAGTTCTTC	CATSSRLAGGKWSYNEQFF
TRBJ2-3	TRBD1	TRBV4-3	once	TGCGCCAGCAGCCAAGACAGGACAGGAAGCACAGATACGCAGTATTTT	CASSQDRTGSTDTQYF
TRBJ1-6	-	TRBV19	-	TGTGCCAGTAAACTTTCACGGGGGACTAGCTCCTATAATTCACCCCTCCACTTT	CASKLSRGTSSYNSPLHF
TRBJ2-3	TRBD1	TRBV5-1	-	TGCGCCAGCTGCATCCAGGACAGGTCCACAGATACGCAGTATTTT	CASCIQDRSTDTQYF
TRBJ1-2	-	TRBV18	-	TGTGCCAGCTCACCCCAACTATCAGGGGATAACTATGGCTACACCTTC	CASSPQLSGDNYGYTF
TRBJ2-1	TRBD2	TRBV7-2	-	TGTGCCAGCAGCTCTCGGACTAGCGCGGTCCACAATGAGCAGTTCTTC	CASSSRTSAVHNEQFF
TRBJ2-2	-	TRBV2	-	TGTGCCAGCAATAGCGTGGCGAACACCGGGGAGCTGTTTTTT	CASNSVANTGELFF
TRBJ2-5	TRBD1	TRBV6-5	-	TGTGCCAGCAGCCCGGGGACAGGGGGCAGAGAGACCCAGTACTTC	CASSPGTGGRETQYF
TRBJ1-2	TRBD1	TRBV19	-	TGTGCCAGTAGTGTCGACAGGGGGTTAGGTTACGGCTACACCTTC	CASSVDRGLGYGYTF
TRBJ2-1	-	TRBV11-2	-	TGTGCCAGCAGCTCAGTTCGGGGTCCGGCCCATGAGCAGTTCTTC	CASSSVRGPAHEQFF
TRBJ2-2	TRBD2	TRBV10-3	-	TGTGCCATCAGAAGGGCAGCGGGGGCTTCGAACACCGGGGAGCTGTTTTTT	CAIRRAAGASNTGELFF
TRBJ2-1	TRBD2	TRBV27	-	TGTGCCAGCAGTTTAGGCGGGGGGGCATACAATGAGCAGTTCTTC	CASSLGGGAYNEQFF
TRBJ1-1	-	TRBV6-5	-	TGTGCCAGCACCGGCAGGATGAACACTGAAGCTTTCTTT	CASTGRMNTEAFF
TRBJ1-1	TRBD1	TRBV6-6	once	TGTGCCAGCAGTGTGGGACAGGGGAGGACGAACACTGAAGCTTTCTTT	CASSVGQGRTNTEAFF
TRBJ2-5	TRBD2	TRBV5-1	-	TGCGCCAGCAGCTTGGCTAGCGGGGGGCGGGAAGAGACCCAGTACTTC	CASSLASGGREETQYF
TRBJ1-1	-	TRBV4-3	-	TGCGCCAGCAGCCAAGATAACGGGGAATTCACTGAAGCTTTCTTT	CASSQDNGEFTEAFF
TRBJ2-2	-	TRBV29-1	-	TGCAGCGTTGAGCGGGACAGCAACACCGGGGAGCTGTTTTTT	CSVERDSNTGELFF
TRBJ2-7	-	TRBV11-2	-	TGTGCCAGCAGCTTAGCAGGGATATACGAGCAGTACTTC	CASSLAGIYEQYF
TRBJ2-2	TRBD2	TRBV13	-	TGTGCCAGCAGCTTAGTGGGGCTAGCGGGATCCGGGGAGCTGTTTTTT	CASSLVGLAGSGELFF
TRBJ1-4	-	TRBV7-9	-	TGTGCCGGGCGACGCGCCAGCCACCCCAATGAAAAACTGTTTTTT	CAGRRASHPNEKLFF
TRBJ2-7	-	TRBV12-5	-	TGTGCTAGTGGTTTGTCTCGGGACACCCCAAATGGCAAGCAGTACTTC	CASGLSRDTPNGKQYF
TRBJ1-2	-	TRBV19	-	TGTGCCTCGCGGTTGAACTATGGCTACACCTTC	CASRLNYGYTF
TRBJ1-5	TRBD1	TRBV19	-	TGTGCCAGTAGTATTTCAGGGACAGTCAATCAGCCCCAGCATTTT	CASSISGTVNQPQHF
TRBJ2-1	TRBD1	TRBV25-1	-	TGTGCCAGCAGTGAAATCGGGACAGGGTATAATGAGCAGTTCTTC	CASSEIGTGYNEQFF
TRBJ2-7	-	TRBV4-1	-	TGCGCCAGCAGCCCGACAGTTCAGAGCTCCTACGAGCAGTACTTC	CASSPTVQSSYEQYF
TRBJ2-7	TRBD2	TRBV15	-	TGTGCCACCAGCCGAGCGCGGGGGTGGGTGGACGAGCAGTACTTC	CATSRARGWVDEQYF
TRBJ2-7	TRBD2	TRBV6-1	once	TGTGCCAGCAGTGAAGAAGTCAGGCGAGGACTAGCGGCCCCCTACGAGCAGTACTTC	CASSEEVRRGLAAPYEQYF
TRBJ2-1	TRBD2	TRBV7-8	-	TGTGCCAGCCTCCTAGCGGGAGGTCCCAATGAGCAGTTCTTC	CASLLAGGPNEQFF
TRBJ2-5	-	TRBV7-6	-	TGTGCCAGCAGCCCGAGGGGGGGGGACCAAGAGACCCAGTACTTC	CASSPRGGDQETQYF
TRBJ1-1	TRBD1	TRBV30	-	TGTGCCTGGACCTCACAGGGGAAGAACACTGAAGCTTTCTTT	CAWTSQGKNTEAFF
TRBJ2-1	TRBD2	TRBV7-8	-	TGTGCCAGCAGCTTACCCACTAGCGTCGACAATGAGCAGTTCTTC	CASSLPTSVDNEQFF
TRBJ2-7	-	TRBV28	-	TGTGCCAGCAGTTTATTGGTGGGCAGGGGAAACGAGCAGTACTTC	CASSLLVGRGNEQYF